These 9 T cell receptor beta chains came from one sample sequenced in a study of T cell responses to AZD1222 COVID-19 vaccine. The protocol was immunoSEQ multiplex PCR, while the TCRdb copy is restricted to in-frame clones and leaves out a portion. The sample contains roughly 180,000 clones, approximately 91% of which appear only once. This specimen consisted of peripheral blood, obtained 28 days after the second AZD1222 dose. These receptors were obtained from an adult who received the AZD1222 COVID-19 vaccine.

The genes are TRBV6-2 or TRBV6-3 and TRBJ2-7; unclear D gene. The V gene lost 2 bases and the J gene lost 5 bases, with 10 bases spanning the gap. Germline V CDR1 and CDR2: MNHEY, SVGEGT. The CDR3 is made up of 13 amino acids. CDR3 in amino acids: CASSYRPTDEQYF. As DNA, the CDR3 is TGTGCCAGCAGTTACCGCCCAACCGACGAGCAGTACTTC.

V usage is TRBV7-2 and J usage is TRBJ1-6; D unresolved. There are 15 residues in the CDR3. Trimming took off 5 bases at V and 7 bases at J, with 15 bases between the two ends. Germline V gene lookup returns CDR1 SGHTA and CDR2 FQGNSA. The CDR3 sequence is CASSPQPGVNSPLHF. The CDR3 DNA is TGTGCCAGCAGCCCACAGCCTGGGGTGAATTCACCCCTCCACTTT.

This clone appeared a single time. The chain recombines TRBV9 with TRBJ2-3; 7 positions match TRBD2. Germline values: CDR1 SGDLS, CDR2 YYNGEE. Trimming cost V 3 bases and J 1 base; bases outside gene matches: 8. The CDR3 extends over 16 amino acids. The CDR3 reads CASSGAGGSGTDTQYF. Here the CDR3 DNA reads TGTGCCAGCAGCGGTGCCGGGGGGAGTGGCACAGATACGCAGTATTTT.

This rearrangement joins TRBV5-4 to TRBJ2-7; 11 bases fit TRBD2. The CDR3 consists of 17 residues. Trimming cost V 2 bases and J 4 bases; bases outside gene matches: 11. Germline CDR1 is SGHNT and CDR2 is YYREEE (reference sequence). This chain's CDR3 is CASSFGVAGGRVYEQYF. The CDR3 DNA reads TGTGCCAGCAGCTTTGGGGTAGCGGGAGGGAGGGTATACGAGCAGTACTTC.

In its sample, this clone was seen a few times. The chain recombines TRBV6-2 or TRBV6-3 with TRBJ1-2, with TRBD1 matching over 7 bases. CDR3 length: 14 residues. Germline V gene lookup returns CDR1 MNHEY and CDR2 SVGEGT. The V segment lost 1 base and the J segment 10 bases; nucleotides outside the gene matches: 9. The CDR3 sequence: CASSYWGQQNDYTF. As DNA, the CDR3 is TGTGCCAGCAGTTACTGGGGACAGCAGAATGACTACACCTTC.

This sequence joins TRBV6-5 and TRBJ2-7; D may match TRBD1 or TRBD2 (6 bases each). This CDR3 has 15 amino acids. V lost 6 bases and J lost 2, with 17 bases in between. Germline CDR1 reads MNHEY; CDR2 reads SVGAGI. The CDR3 DNA follows: TGTGCCAGCAGCCTTAAGGGGGGCTTAGCCTACGAGCAGTACTTC. Residues: CASSLKGGLAYEQYF.

This clone was detected only once. The chain links TRBV24-1 to TRBJ2-3; 9 bases align to TRBD2. CDR3 length: 14 residues. The V gene's germline CDR1 is KGHDR and CDR2 SFDVKD. Trimming at V came to 5 bases and at J to 3 bases, leaving 2 bases not matched to a gene. The CDR3 here is CATSGSGRTDTQYF. CDR3 nucleotides: TGTGCCACCAGTGGTAGCGGGAGAACAGATACGCAGTATTTT.

V gene TRBV30 combines with J gene TRBJ2-7; the D is unclear. This CDR3 has 13 amino acids. V lost 3 bases to trimming and J lost 6 bases, with 15 bases between them. Germline assignment: CDR1 GTSNPN and CDR2 SVGIG (reference sequence). The CDR3 spells CAWSDLVRSEQYF. CDR3 DNA: TGTGCCTGGAGCGATCTCGTGAGGAGCGAGCAGTACTTC.

This chain connects TRBV4-1 to TRBJ2-2; 8 bases agree with TRBD2. The trim removed 5 bases at V and 4 bases at J, leaving 6 bases unmatched. This CDR3 comprises 15 residues. CDR1 is MGHRA, CDR2 YSYEKL, per germline. Written as DNA, the CDR3 is TGCGCCAGCAGCTTCCGGGGGGGAGGCACCGGGGAGCTGTTTTTT. Its protein product is CASSFRGGGTGELFF.